Below are 13 T cell receptor beta chains sequenced from a single sample in a study of neurological immune-mediated disorders. Each CDR3 protein gets one entry after TCRdb re-called the 5' RACE reads with MiXCR. The table records roughly 52,000 distinct CDR3 sequences, over 3.5% of them present only once. Material for sequencing was PBMCs. These receptors all stem from a man aged 55 to 70 with multiple sclerosis.

In this sample, this clonotype turned up a few times. The chain combines TRBV20-1 with TRBJ2-7; no definite D call. There are 12 residues in the CDR3. The V gene lost 6 bases and the J gene lost 3 bases, with 12 bases spanning the gap. CDR1 and CDR2 from the germline V gene are DFQATT and SNEGSKA (reference sequence). CDR3 nucleotides: TGCAGTGCCCGCCTGACGGGCTACGAGCAGTACTTC. This gives the protein CSARLTGYEQYF.

This clonotype has at least ten counts. V usage is TRBV14 and J usage is TRBJ2-1; TRBD1 matches at 9 bases. The germline V gene encodes CDR1 SGHDN and CDR2 FVKESK. This CDR3 has 14 amino acids. V gave up 4 bases and J gave up 8 bases; unmatched junction bases: 6. The CDR3 region is CASSPGQGMDEQFF. Here the CDR3 DNA reads TGTGCCAGCAGCCCGGGACAGGGTATGGATGAGCAGTTCTTC. The variable domain in full, completed from reference TRBV14 and TRBJ2-1, reads EAGVTQFPSHSVIEKGQTVTLRCDPISGHDNLYWYRRVMGKEIKFLLHFVKESKQDESGMPNNRFLAERTGGTYSTLKVQPAELEDSGVYFCASSPGQGMDEQFFGPGTRLTVL.

This clonotype was counted between two and nine times. The J gene is TRBJ2-6, the V gene TRBV29-1; D gene ambiguous. The CDR3 length is 24 residues. The germline gives CDR1 SQVTM, CDR2 ANQGSEA. V was clipped by 4 bases and J by 5 bases, with 42 bases between them. CDR3 sequence: CSVGPPLRPDESGESVGWANVLTF. In DNA, the CDR3 is TGCAGCGTTGGTCCACCGTTGAGGCCGGATGAGTCAGGAGAATCCGTGGGGTGGGCCAACGTCCTGACTTTC.

This clonotype occurred many times. The rearrangement links TRBV9 to TRBJ2-2; 9 nucleotides agree with TRBD2. Germline V gene data show CDR1 as SGDLS and CDR2 as YYNGEE. V gave up 3 bases and J gave up 2 bases; unmatched junction bases: 11. The CDR3 loop spans 18 amino acids. The CDR3 bases are TGTGCCAGCAGCGCCTGGGGTAGCGGGAGTCTTAACACCGGGGAGCTGTTTTTT. Amino acids: CASSAWGSGSLNTGELFF.

This clonotype was seen many times. This chain connects TRBV7-6 to TRBJ1-2; no clear D. V was trimmed by 3 bases and J by 4 bases, leaving 12 bases between them. CDR1 SGHVS and CDR2 FNYEAQ come from the germline V gene. This CDR3 spans 14 amino acids. The CDR3 protein is CASSLLVWSYGYTF. The CDR3, as DNA: TGTGCCAGCAGCTTGCTTGTATGGAGCTATGGCTACACCTTC.

This clonotype was counted at least ten times. The chain couples TRBV7-9 to TRBJ1-1; 8 bases align to TRBD1. Unmatched junction bases numbered 2, after V lost 7 bases and J lost 1 base. Germline CDR1 SEHNR, CDR2 FQNEAQ (reference sequence). CDR3 length: 13 amino acids. CDR3 in amino acids: CASTTGGNTEAFF. The CDR3 bases are TGTGCCAGCACTACAGGGGGGAACACTGAAGCTTTCTTT.

This clonotype has at least ten counts. The chain recombines TRBV15 with TRBJ2-2; TRBD2 matches at 9 bases. Germline CDR1 is LNHNV and CDR2 is YYDKDF (reference sequence). This CDR3 is 21 amino acids long. V lost 0 bases to trimming and J lost 1 base; unmatched junction nucleotides: 15. The CDR3 sequence is CATSRDFPPSGSGGNTGELFF. CDR3 DNA sequence: TGTGCCACCAGCAGAGATTTCCCCCCCTCGGGTAGCGGGGGGAACACCGGGGAGCTGTTTTTT.

This clonotype was counted at least ten times. This chain connects TRBV12-3 or TRBV12-4 to TRBJ1-5; TRBD1 aligns across 7 bases. This CDR3 has 13 residues. After removal of 5 bases from V and 5 bases from J, the junction contained 3 bases not matched to a gene. The CDR3 coding sequence is TGTGCCAGCAGTCCAGGGGGGGATCAGCCCCAGCATTTT. Its translation: CASSPGGDQPQHF.

This clonotype was observed at least ten times. This sequence joins TRBV9 and TRBJ1-5; possible D gene TRBD1, 6 bases. The CDR3 consists of 14 residues. The V gene lost 4 bases and the J gene lost 0 bases, with 8 bases spanning the gap. The germline V gene encodes CDR1 SGDLS and CDR2 YYNGEE. CDR3 sequence reads: CASSQGYSNQPQHF. The CDR3 coding sequence is TGTGCCAGCAGCCAGGGGTATAGCAATCAGCCCCAGCATTTT.

This clonotype showed up many times. The chain joins TRBV10-3 to TRBJ1-5; 9 bases fit TRBD1. V shed 4 bases, J shed 9 bases, and the junction held 4 bases outside the gene matches. Germline lookup yields CDR1 ENHRY and CDR2 SYGVKD. This CDR3 has 13 amino acids. The CDR3 protein is CAISGDREGPQHF. The CDR3 DNA follows: TGTGCCATCAGTGGGGACAGGGAGGGGCCCCAGCATTTT.

This clonotype was recorded at least ten times. This chain connects TRBV27 to TRBJ2-7, with D possibly being TRBD2 (7 bases). The CDR3 consists of 16 residues. V shed 3 bases and J shed 3 bases, with 18 bases lying between them. CDR1 is MNHEY and CDR2 is SMNVEV in the germline V gene (reference sequence). The CDR3 here is CASSFRSGTSNYEQYF. The CDR3 bases are TGTGCCAGCAGTTTTCGCAGCGGGACATCCAACTACGAGCAGTACTTC.

In its sample, this clonotype was seen many times. The chain carries TRBV5-6 and TRBJ1-3; 7 positions match TRBD1. The CDR3 consists of 16 residues. The V segment lost 0 bases and the J segment 4 bases; nucleotides outside the gene matches: 7. In germline, CDR1 is SGHDT, CDR2 YYEEEE. The chain's CDR3 is CASSLASGTAGNTIYF. CDR3 bases: TGTGCCAGCAGCTTGGCGTCTGGGACAGCCGGAAACACCATATATTTT.

This clonotype was recorded many times. The chain links TRBV3-1 to TRBJ1-1; no clear D. V was clipped by 4 bases and J by 5 bases, with 14 bases between them. This CDR3 spans 14 amino acids. Looked up from germline, CDR1 is LGHDT and CDR2 is YNNKEL (reference sequence). As DNA, the CDR3 is TGTGCCAGCAGCCCCCTGATGGCGGGTACTGAAGCTTTCTTT. It specifies CASSPLMAGTEAFF.